This TCR beta chain was captured in a study of beta chain features in type 1 diabetes (dated by TCRdb to 2016 to 2019). Turning to the overall study: Patients and healthy donors did not differ in mean age, gender distribution, total cell number or subset yield. In the study, TCRB repertoires of sorted circulating CD4+ T cell subsets from recently diagnosed type 1 diabetes patients were compared with those of matched healthy donors. A total of approximately 110,000,000 sorted cells were examined across all samples, and a strong correlation was observed between cell number per subset and RNA yield. Regulatory and stem cell-like memory subsets were obtained from only 8 patients and roughly 8 healthy donors, while naive and central memory subsets were obtained from all 30 or so donors.

The investigation overall reported the following: Because cDNA was sequenced instead of genomic DNA, activated cells with high expression could be over-represented, although the groups did not differ in activation or CD3 levels. Naive, central memory and regulatory TCRB repertoires appeared to be more alike among patients than among healthy donors. Because small numbers of individuals were included in the HLA sub-analyses, any influence of HLA type on TCRB rearrangement was left unresolved. A moderate but significant shortening of TCRB CDR3 length was observed in type 1 diabetes patients in all four CD4+ subsets. Shorter templates might be favored by PCR, yet because patient and control samples were amplified and corrected together, any such skew would affect both groups equally. Patients with type 1 diabetes made fewer insertions and deleted more nucleotides at VDJ recombination sites, implying thymic rearrangement abnormalities.

This clone showed up just a few times. Its recognized antigen is unknown. Base qualities are not provided; no much larger clone lies one nucleotide away. The entire isolated RNA was reverse transcribed using the High Capacity cDNA Reverse Transcription Kit, and thus expressed TCRB transcripts were sequenced. Deep immunoSEQ sequencing was applied to naive, central memory and regulatory T cell samples, giving an average of about 3.6 million total reads per sample. Sorted cells were lysed in RLT buffer and RNA was extracted with DNase-treated RNeasy Micro or Mini kits, depending on cell number. To prevent cross-contamination, each cell subset was processed individually, whereas patient and healthy donor samples were processed jointly. The immunoSEQ multiplex PCR was used to amplify TCRB sequences from cDNA, yielding 87-bp fragments that span the CDR3 region. The amplicons were sequenced using the Illumina HiSeq platform. From the authors' description of their analysis: PCR bias was corrected computationally using synthetic template baselines, and reads within Hamming distance 2 were collapsed, with unmergeable singletons discarded. Reads were aligned to IMGT to assign V, D and J genes, CDR3 length, and insertions or deletions at six rearrangement sites. Within each subset, clonotype counts were normalized to the number of sorted cells before true diversity and Gini coefficients were calculated with the tcR R package. The overlap coefficient, calculated on TCRB nucleotide sequences, was used to measure repertoire sharing. The table comes from immuneACCESS by way of TCRdb, which keeps in-frame sequences with V and J called. Part of the clones is missing from these tables; in studies checked, under half for an unresolved V gene and the rest for unknown reasons. The D gene and trimming were derived from the DNA, and the V and J assignments and clone size from that table. For this sample there are about 200,000 clones; approximately 10% appear just once. The ten largest make up 1% to 1.5% of the sample.

Its CDR3 holds 12 amino acids, cysteine through phenylalanine. The entry retains the CDR3 DNA only, 36 bases that are in frame from base 1. The germline V gene sets CDR1 to SQVTM and CDR2 to ANQGSEA. A single peripheral blood draw of about 116 mL on average was collected from each donor into heparinised tubes. A BD FACSAria II was used to sort naive, central memory, regulatory and stem cell-like memory CD4+ T cells with a panel that included CD45RO, CCR7, CD25, CD127, CD95 and CD27. Purity was above 95% for every sorted population. PBMCs were isolated right away by Lymphoprep density gradient centrifugation and were stained directly, without culture. To minimize batch effects, samples were stained and sorted in pairs, one healthy donor with one patient per experiment.

This sequence originates from a man aged 18 to 30 in good health. Sequencing was done on a sample of central memory CD4+ T cells from blood. This chain is built from TRBV29-1 and TRBJ2-5, and 7 junctional nucleotides match TRBD2. The J call is uncertain, as TRBJ2-7 better fits the DNA end. The CDR3 reads as follows: CSVDGWEGEQYF. The nucleotide sequence is given as TGCAGCGTTGATGGCTGGGAGGGCGAGCAGTACTTC.